This passage covers 22 T cell receptor beta chains from one sample sequenced in a study of T cells in Graves' hyperthyroidism and ophthalmopathy. It was RNA transcripts that yielded the amplified TCR beta CDR3 regions. When the TCR CDR3 underwent first-round RT-PCR, the HTBI primer set was used. Using its own MiXCR run on the multiplex PCR reads, TCRdb lists one record per CDR3 protein. The sample has 700,000 or so distinct CDR3 sequences; about a sixth are singletons. The sample comprised blood. All receptors derive from a man younger than 35 with Graves' hyperthyroidism.

There are a few counts of this clonotype. The chain links TRBV4-3 to TRBJ2-1; TRBD2 matches 9 bases. After removal of 3 bases from V and 7 bases from J, the junction contained 7 bases not matched to a gene. CDR3 size: 15 residues. Germline V gene lookup returns CDR1 LGHNA and CDR2 YSLEER. The CDR3 sequence: CASSQIGSGRNEQFF. The CDR3 nucleotides are TGCGCCAGCAGCCAGATAGGTAGCGGGAGAAATGAGCAGTTCTTC.

This clonotype was detected ten times or more. The chain couples TRBV15 to TRBJ1-1; D remains unclear. From germline, CDR1 is LNHNV and CDR2 YYDKDF (reference sequence). This CDR3 has 14 residues. V lost 3 bases and J 0 bases, leaving 8 bases between the germline ends. The CDR3 DNA reads as TGTGCCACCAGCAGTCTCCGGGTGAACACTGAAGCTTTCTTT. Protein product: CATSSLRVNTEAFF.

This clonotype was observed at least ten times. The CDR3 loop is CASSPDGTGAGNTIYF. In nucleotides, the CDR3 is TGTGCCAGCTCCCCAGACGGCACAGGGGCTGGAAACACCATATATTTT. V and J are TRBV18 and TRBJ1-3, with 7 nucleotides matching TRBD1. Germline values: CDR1 KGHSH, CDR2 LQKENI. There are 16 residues in the CDR3. V was pared by 6 bases and J by 2 bases, with 10 bases of the junction left unmatched.

The chain has TRBV19 and TRBJ2-3; D is perhaps TRBD1 (6 bases). From germline, CDR1 is LNHDA and CDR2 SQIVND (reference sequence). The CDR3 sequence is 13 residues long. Trimming removed 7 bases at V and 5 bases at J, with 13 bases between. CDR3 in DNA: TGTGCCAGTACGCAGGGGTCGGTAGATACGCAGTATTTT. This translates into CASTQGSVDTQYF.

This clonotype occurred a few times. The genes are TRBV2 and TRBJ2-7; 16 positions agree with TRBD2. CDR1 is SNHLY and CDR2 is FYNNEI in the germline V gene. This CDR3 has 16 amino acids. V dropped 6 bases and J dropped 5; count of bases not matched to a gene: 7. CDR3 in DNA: TGTGCCAGCAGCCTGGGACTAGCGGGAGGGCCGAACGAGCAGTACTTC. Translating gives CASSLGLAGGPNEQYF.

The gene calls are TRBV29-1 and TRBJ2-1; D is possibly TRBD2 (6 bases). V was trimmed by 4 bases and J by 0 bases, leaving 10 bases between them. CDR3 length: 14 residues. CDR1 and CDR2 from the germline V gene are SQVTM and ANQGSEA. This chain's CDR3 is CSVGGGSSYNEQFF. The CDR3 DNA reads TGCAGCGTTGGGGGAGGCAGCTCCTACAATGAGCAGTTCTTC.

This CDR3 is CASSYSNRGSTEAFF. For the CDR3, the DNA is TGTGCCAGCAGTTACTCGAATCGGGGGAGCACTGAAGCTTTCTTT. The chain links TRBV6-5 to TRBJ1-1; D is possibly TRBD1 (5 bases). CDR3 size: 15 residues. Trimming took 0 bases from V and 4 from J, leaving 12 bases between them. Germline CDR1 and CDR2: MNHEY and SVGAGI.

The table lists this clonotype with many counts. The V call is TRBV27, the J call TRBJ2-7, with D tentatively TRBD1 (5 bases). V lost 10 bases and J 2 bases, leaving 12 bases between the germline ends. Per germline, CDR1 MNHEY and CDR2 SMNVEV (reference sequence). The CDR3 length is 12 residues. CDR3 sequence: CATRDRTYEQYF. Here the CDR3 DNA reads TGTGCCACCCGTGACAGAACCTACGAGCAGTACTTC.

The chain carries TRBV27 and TRBJ1-2; 9 nucleotides line up with TRBD1. Germline V gene lookup returns CDR1 MNHEY and CDR2 SMNVEV (reference sequence). The CDR3 spans 15 residues. Trimming cost V 1 base and J 3 bases; bases outside gene matches: 3. Here the CDR3 reads CASSLFWTGDYGYTF. In nucleotides, the CDR3 is TGTGCCAGCAGTTTATTCTGGACAGGGGACTATGGCTACACCTTC.

In its sample, this clonotype was seen many times. The chain joins TRBV5-1 to TRBJ1-6; D ambiguous. The CDR3 sequence is 13 residues long. The V end was cut by 0 bases, the J end by 10 bases, with 8 bases between. CDR1 is SGHRS and CDR2 is YFSETQ in the germline V gene. The chain's CDR3 is CASSLGGDSPLHF. The CDR3 bases are TGCGCCAGCAGCTTGGGGGGAGACTCACCCCTCCACTTT.

The CDR3 reads CSVQTNSYNEQFF. The CDR3 DNA follows: TGCAGCGTTCAGACTAATTCATACAATGAGCAGTTCTTC. This chain connects TRBV29-1 to TRBJ2-1, with a tentative D call TRBD2 (5 bases). CDR3 size: 13 residues. Trimming cost V 5 bases and J 4 bases, with 12 bases left between them. Germline CDR1 and CDR2: SQVTM and ANQGSEA.

This clonotype was seen many times. The chain has TRBV30 and TRBJ2-7; D is possibly TRBD1 (5 bases). The V end was cut by 0 bases, the J end by 2 bases, with 14 bases between. This CDR3 has 15 amino acids. Germline CDR1 and CDR2: GTSNPN and SVGIG (reference sequence). CDR3 DNA: TGTGCCTGGAGTGTACAGCAGGGCTTAACCTACGAGCAGTACTTC. It specifies CAWSVQQGLTYEQYF. The full variable domain, in which reference TRBV30 and TRBJ2-7 provide the parts outside the CDR3, is SQTIHQWPATLVQPVGSPLSLECTVEGTSNPNLYWYRQAAGRGLQLLFYSVGIGQISSEVPQNLSASRPQDRQFILSSKKLLLSDSGFYLCAWSVQQGLTYEQYFGPGTRLTVT.

The rearrangement joins TRBV20-1 to TRBJ2-6; D is uncertain. The CDR3 is made up of 16 amino acids. The V end was cut by 2 bases, the J end by 0 bases, with 11 bases between. CDR1 is DFQATT and CDR2 is SNEGSKA in the germline V gene (reference sequence). CDR3: CSARLVLVSGANVLTF. CDR3 DNA sequence: TGCAGTGCTAGATTGGTTCTGGTCTCTGGGGCCAACGTCCTGACTTTC.

This clonotype was found many times. V is TRBV7-9 and J is TRBJ2-7; no clear D. The V end lost 6 bases, the J end lost 2 bases, and 17 bases lay between the germline ends. This CDR3 is 15 amino acids long. CDR1 and CDR2 (germline): SEHNR, FQNEAQ (reference sequence). The CDR3 nucleotides read TGTGCCAGCAGTCCGACCGGCCTGGGTACCTACGAGCAGTACTTC. Protein sequence: CASSPTGLGTYEQYF.

The chain is built from TRBV28 and TRBJ2-5; D is unresolved. The CDR3 spans 14 residues. Germline assignment: CDR1 MDHEN and CDR2 SYDVKM. Between the trimmed V and J ends, which lost 3 bases and 0 bases, there was a span of 8 bases. The CDR3 DNA follows: TGTGCCAGCAGTTTCCCCGTGTACCAAGAGACCCAGTACTTC. Encoded protein: CASSFPVYQETQYF.

This chain's CDR3 is CASSPRDSGSDEQYF. In DNA, the CDR3 is TGTGCCAGCAGCCCACGGGACTCGGGATCTGATGAGCAGTACTTC. The J gene is TRBJ2-7, the V gene TRBV7-6, with a weak D call TRBD2 (6 bases). Trimming shortened V by 5 bases and J by 7 bases, and 21 bases separated the two germline ends. Germline V gives CDR1 SGHVS, CDR2 FNYEAQ. The CDR3 is 15 residues long.

This chain joins TRBV20-1 and TRBJ2-3; 13 bases align to TRBD2. Trimming took 0 bases from V and 3 from J; bases not matched to a gene: 6. In germline, CDR1 is DFQATT, CDR2 SNEGSKA (reference sequence). This CDR3 spans 17 amino acids. CDR3 in DNA: TGCAGTGCTAGAGACATGGGACTAGCGGGACAGACAGATACGCAGTATTTT. Translating gives CSARDMGLAGQTDTQYF.

CDR3 DNA: TGTGCCAGCAGCGCATCCTCTACGAACACTGAAGCTTTCTTT. Its protein product is CASSASSTNTEAFF. V and J are TRBV9 and TRBJ1-1; D ambiguous. The V end lost 3 bases, the J end lost 1 base, and 10 bases lay between the germline ends. There are 14 residues in the CDR3. The germline CDR1 and CDR2 sequences are SGDLS and YYNGEE.

The chain carries TRBV5-1 and TRBJ2-1; TRBD1 matches at 8 bases. This CDR3 region has 13 residues. Trimming took 1 base from V and 10 from J; bases not matched to a gene: 4. The germline CDR1 and CDR2 sequences are SGHRS and YFSETQ. In DNA, the CDR3 is TGCGCCAGCAGCTTGAGCAGGGGGCAAGAGCAGTTCTTC. Amino acids: CASSLSRGQEQFF.

This clonotype was counted many times. The chain has TRBV2 and TRBJ2-7; a weak D match, TRBD1 (6 bases). Trimming pared 1 base from V and 1 base from J, leaving 8 bases between. The CDR3 has 14 residues. Per the germline V gene, CDR1 is SNHLY and CDR2 is FYNNEI. CDR3 protein: CASSEEGESYEQYF. CDR3 DNA sequence: TGTGCCAGCAGTGAAGAGGGGGAGTCCTACGAGCAGTACTTC.

A note on this clonotype: A single base separates this from a much larger clone, so it may be a read error. The chain uses TRBV20-1 and TRBJ2-7; tentative D call: TRBD1 (7 bases). The CDR3 consists of 13 residues. The germline V gene has CDR1 DFQATT and CDR2 SNEGSKA (reference sequence). CDR3 nucleotides: TGCAGTGCTGGCGGGACAGATACCTACGAGCAGTGCTTC. This encodes CSAGGTDTYEQCF.

The CDR3 sequence is CASSFLGRREGSYEQYF. For the CDR3, the DNA is TGTGCCAGCAGCTTTTTGGGCCGGCGGGAGGGTTCTTACGAGCAGTACTTC. The rearrangement uses TRBV13 and TRBJ2-7, with 9 bases matching TRBD2. Per the germline V gene, CDR1 is PRHDT and CDR2 is FYEKMQ (reference sequence). CDR3 length: 17 residues. The J segment lost 4 bases and the V segment lost 3 bases, leaving 13 bases of the junction unmatched.